The text below deals with one T cell receptor beta chain. No antigen is known for it. A single record per CDR3 protein comes from TCRdb applying MiXCR to the 5' RACE reads. This sample yields about 74,000 distinct CDR3 sequences, of which roughly 6.9% are seen a single time; around a third belongs to the top ten. The sample is drawn from a study of T cells after yellow fever vaccination. General study results and limits: The CD4 and CD8 compartments had a small share of their clonotypes in common.

The CDR3 is 16 amino acids. The V gene lost 5 bases and the J gene lost 6 bases, with 17 bases spanning the gap. The germline V gene encodes CDR1 MDHEN and CDR2 SYDVKM. This chain connects TRBV28 to TRBJ1-6; the D gene is possibly TRBD1 (6 bases). Sequenced material: CD8+ T cells sorted from PBMCs, taken around 5 days after the first yellow fever vaccination. The source of this sequence is a man aged 18-30 years who received the YFV17D yellow fever vaccine. The CDR3, as DNA: TGTGCCAGCAGTCCGGACCGGGGGCTGGGTAATTCACCCCTCCACTTT. This gives the protein CASSPDRGLGNSPLHF.